The 25 T cell receptor beta chains listed next were all sequenced from one sample in a study of cytomegalovirus exposure and HLA in healthy donors. 13 Jbeta primers and 60 Vbeta primers were used for the PCR. Sequencing was performed with immunoSEQ multiplex PCR; in TCRdb, only in-frame clones are kept and a portion is missing. The table records 150,000 to 200,000 clones, 70% to 90% of them present only once. The sequencing sample was made of PBMCs. The receptors come from a man aged 18-30 years in good health and CMV-seropositive.

The CDR3 bases are TGTGCCAGTAGAGACAGGGACAACACAATGAATCAGCCCCAGCATTTT. Encoded protein: CASRDRDNTMNQPQHF. The J gene is TRBJ1-5, the V gene TRBV19, with TRBD1 identical over 7 bases. This CDR3 contains 16 residues. Unmatched junction bases numbered 12, after V lost 6 bases and J lost 4 bases. CDR1 is LNHDA, CDR2 SQIVND, per germline (reference sequence).

The chain links TRBV15 to TRBJ2-1; D is tentatively TRBD1 or TRBD2 (5 bases each). CDR1 is LNHNV and CDR2 is YYDKDF in the germline V gene (reference sequence). V was clipped by 4 bases and J by 13 bases, with 20 bases between them. The CDR3 runs to 14 residues. For the CDR3, the DNA is TGTGCCACCAGCATAGAGGGGCAGGGTCGCGTACAGTTCTTC. This gives the protein CATSIEGQGRVQFF.

The chain couples TRBV27 to TRBJ2-3, with D unresolved. V lost 1 base and J 4 bases, leaving 12 bases between the germline ends. This CDR3 comprises 15 residues. Germline lookup yields CDR1 MNHEY and CDR2 SMNVEV (reference sequence). The CDR3 here is CASSLWQDPSDTQYF. In nucleotides, the CDR3 is TGTGCCAGCAGTTTATGGCAGGATCCATCAGATACGCAGTATTTT.

This sequence joins TRBV11-2 and TRBJ1-1; 9 bases align to TRBD1. This CDR3 region has 15 residues. Germline-derived CDR1 and CDR2 are SGHAT and FQNNGV. The ends lost 6 bases at V and 5 bases at J; junction bases unmatched: 10. CDR3 sequence reads: CASRLTGGKETEAFF. CDR3 coding DNA: TGTGCCAGCAGACTAACAGGGGGCAAGGAGACTGAAGCTTTCTTT.

This clone was observed a handful of times. The V gene is TRBV30, the J gene TRBJ1-4; 9 bases line up with TRBD1. The J segment lost 8 bases and the V segment lost 2 bases, leaving 9 bases of the junction unmatched. The CDR3 is 15 residues long. Germline V CDR1 and CDR2: GTSNPN, SVGIG (reference sequence). As DNA, the CDR3 is TGTGCCTGGAGTAAGAAGACAGGGGGAGGAGAAAAACTGTTTTTT. It specifies CAWSKKTGGGEKLFF.

The CDR3 region has the DNA TGCGCCAGCAGCGAGGGGGACAGGGGGCAAGTTGAGCAGTTCTTC. It encodes CASSEGDRGQVEQFF. The chain couples TRBV5-1 to TRBJ2-1; 12 nucleotides align to TRBD1. The CDR3 runs to 15 residues. The V gene end was trimmed by 4 bases and the J gene end by 9 bases; junction bases not matched to a gene: 8. Per the germline V gene, CDR1 is SGHRS and CDR2 is YFSETQ.

About this clone: This CDR3 is also generated by other DNA sequences in the sample. The chain is built from TRBV5-1 and TRBJ2-3, with 15 bases lining up with TRBD2. This CDR3 contains 15 residues. V was pared by 2 bases and J by 6 bases, with 1 base of the junction left unmatched. Germline V gene data show CDR1 as SGHRS and CDR2 as YFSETQ. The CDR3, as DNA: TGCGCCAGCAGCTTAGGGACTAGCGGGGGGGATACGCAGTATTTT. It is translated as CASSLGTSGGDTQYF.

As for this clone: A read error may account for a junction end that differs from germline. The V gene is TRBV4-3, the J gene TRBJ1-2, with unresolved D. CDR3 length: 16 amino acids. Germline V gene lookup returns CDR1 LGHNA and CDR2 YSLEER. This chain's CDR3 is CVSSQEFSLVPNGYTF. The CDR3 nucleotides are TGCGTCAGCAGCCAAGAGTTTAGCCTAGTCCCAAATGGCTACACCTTC.

The V gene is TRBV10-3, the J gene TRBJ1-1, with 9 nucleotides matching TRBD1. With 2 bases clipped from V and 2 bases from J, the junction kept 9 bases outside the gene matches. Germline loops: CDR1 ENHRY, CDR2 SYGVKD. The CDR3 spans 17 residues. The CDR3: CAISEGKPGQGNTEAFF. CDR3 DNA sequence: TGTGCCATCAGTGAGGGGAAACCGGGACAGGGAAACACTGAAGCTTTCTTT.

The chain links TRBV4-1 to TRBJ2-5, with TRBD1 matching 9 bases. The DNA end is more similar to TRBJ2-7, so the J call may be wrong. The CDR3 covers 15 residues. Germline V gives CDR1 MGHRA, CDR2 YSYEKL. The DNA for the CDR3 is TGCGCCAGCAGCCAGGAGACAGGGGGCTCCTACGAGCAGTACTTC. This sequence encodes CASSQETGGSYEQYF.

This sequence joins TRBV15 and TRBJ1-1; D not resolved. Germline values: CDR1 LNHNV, CDR2 YYDKDF (reference sequence). Deletions cut 1 base from V and 6 bases from J, with 12 bases between. The CDR3 runs to 14 residues. The chain's CDR3 is CATSRGAIYPEAFF. The DNA for the CDR3 is TGTGCCACCAGCAGAGGGGCCATATACCCTGAAGCTTTCTTT.

J is TRBJ2-5 and V is TRBV5-1; the D is unclear. V lost 3 bases and J 5 bases, leaving 32 bases between the germline ends. CDR1 SGHRS and CDR2 YFSETQ come from the germline V gene. CDR3 length: 20 residues. The CDR3 DNA follows: TGCGCCAGCAGCTCCATTAGCCTGATAGGTGAACTGTGGAGCCGGGAGACCCAGTACTTC. The encoded protein is CASSSISLIGELWSRETQYF.

V is TRBV5-5 and J is TRBJ2-5, with 12 bases identical to TRBD2. From germline, CDR1 is SGHKS and CDR2 YYEKEE (reference sequence). V lost 4 bases and J lost 3; bases outside the gene matches: 10. This CDR3 spans 17 amino acids. CDR3 residues: CASSADLAGGVEETQYF. For the CDR3, the DNA is TGTGCCAGCAGCGCTGACCTAGCGGGGGGGGTTGAAGAGACCCAGTACTTC.

The J gene is TRBJ2-3, the V gene TRBV2, with D possibly TRBD1 on 6 matching bases. This CDR3 is built from 15 residues. Germline loops: CDR1 SNHLY, CDR2 FYNNEI. The V and J ends lost 6 bases and 0 bases respectively, with 13 bases between them. The CDR3 coding sequence is TGTGCCAGCAGGAGAACAGGGTATAGCACAGATACGCAGTATTTT. Translating gives CASRRTGYSTDTQYF.

The gene calls are TRBV5-4 and TRBJ2-5; 15 nucleotides agree with TRBD2. Germline CDR1 is SGHNT and CDR2 is YYREEE (reference sequence). The ends lost 4 bases at V and 5 bases at J; junction bases unmatched: 6. The CDR3 is made up of 16 amino acids. CDR3 region: CASSTGLAGGPETQYF. DNA of the CDR3: TGTGCCAGCAGCACCGGACTAGCGGGGGGGCCGGAGACCCAGTACTTC.

In regard to this clone: This sample also contains other DNA sequences that code for the same CDR3. The chain has TRBV6-6 and TRBJ1-5; D gene uncertain. In germline, CDR1 is MNHNY, CDR2 SVGAGI (reference sequence). The CDR3 loop spans 11 amino acids. V was pared by 4 bases and J by 6 bases, with 4 bases between. The CDR3 loop reads CASSSGQPQHF. The CDR3 region has the DNA TGTGCCAGCAGTTCAGGTCAGCCCCAGCATTTT.

This chain uses TRBV28 with TRBJ1-5, with D possibly being TRBD1 (5 bases). V lost 3 bases and J 4 bases, leaving 10 bases between the germline ends. The CDR3 totals 14 residues. In germline, CDR1 is MDHEN, CDR2 SYDVKM. CDR3 in DNA: TGTGCCAGCAGTTTGGGGCAGGTTAATCAGCCCCAGCATTTT. Translated, it gives CASSLGQVNQPQHF.

J is TRBJ1-1 and V is TRBV2; D not certain. The germline V gene encodes CDR1 SNHLY and CDR2 FYNNEI. The CDR3 length is 14 residues. Trimming shortened V by 7 bases and J by 5 bases, and 17 bases separated the two germline ends. The CDR3 coding sequence is TGTGCCAGCATTTTCACGGTTTCTGGTACTGAAGCTTTCTTT. Encoded protein: CASIFTVSGTEAFF.

This chain uses TRBV7-9 with TRBJ2-5; 9 bases are shared with TRBD1. Germline assignment: CDR1 SEHNR and CDR2 FQNEAQ (reference sequence). The CDR3 has 18 amino acids. V was clipped by 5 bases and J by 0 bases; unmatched bases: 13. In DNA form, the CDR3 reads TGTGCCAGCAGCCGCAACCGAACAGGGGGCAATCACCAAGAGACCCAGTACTTC. Amino acid sequence: CASSRNRTGGNHQETQYF.

This chain links TRBV5-6 with TRBJ2-5; 7 nucleotides match TRBD1. The germline V gene encodes CDR1 SGHDT and CDR2 YYEEEE. V trimming: 2 bases; J trimming: 4 bases; junction bases outside the gene matches: 8. This CDR3 comprises 15 residues. CDR3 sequence reads: CASSLEGARGETQYF. The DNA for the CDR3 is TGTGCCAGCAGCTTAGAGGGGGCCAGGGGAGAGACCCAGTACTTC.

The chain is built from TRBV7-3 and TRBJ1-6; D not resolved. Trimming took 4 bases from V and 7 from J, leaving 5 bases between them. In germline, CDR1 is SGHTA, CDR2 FQGTGA. CDR3 length: 12 amino acids. CDR3 in amino acids: CASSSGNSPLHF. CDR3 in DNA: TGTGCCAGCAGCTCCGGGAATTCACCCCTCCACTTT.

V is TRBV5-1 and J is TRBJ2-1, with 11 bases that match TRBD2. This CDR3 has 17 amino acids. Germline CDR1 and CDR2: SGHRS and YFSETQ. V gave up 4 bases and J gave up 0 bases; unmatched junction bases: 6. The DNA of the CDR3 is TGCGCCAGCAGCCTGATAGCGGGGGGGAGCTCCTACAATGAGCAGTTCTTC. Residues: CASSLIAGGSSYNEQFF.

Of note for this clone: At one of its ends the junction is not consistent with the germline gene, which may arise from a read error. The chain is built from TRBV7-9 and TRBJ2-7; possibly TRBD1 for D (7 bases). Germline V CDR1 and CDR2: SEHNR, FQNEAQ (reference sequence). The CDR3 has 14 residues. CDR3 DNA: TGTTCCAGCAGCGGGCTTCAGGGGGCCTACGAGCAGTACTTC. As protein: CSSSGLQGAYEQYF.

The rearrangement uses TRBV7-2 and TRBJ2-7, with 7 positions matching TRBD2. V lost 1 base, J lost 5 bases, and 11 bases stayed unmatched. CDR3 length equals 16 residues. Germline values: CDR1 SGHTA, CDR2 FQGNSA. CDR3 amino acids: CASSLEADGGYHEQYF. The CDR3 region has the DNA TGTGCCAGCAGCTTAGAAGCTGACGGGGGGTATCACGAGCAGTACTTC. Full variable domain (rest looked up from reference TRBV7-2 and TRBJ2-7): GAGVSQSPSNKVTEKGKDVELRCDPISGHTALYWYRQSLGQGLEFLIYFQGNSAPDKSGLPSDRFSAERTGGSVSTLTIQRTQQEDSAVYLCASSLEADGGYHEQYFGPGTRLTVT.

The J gene is TRBJ1-2, the V gene TRBV29-1, with 7 bases lining up with TRBD1. Germline CDR1 SQVTM, CDR2 ANQGSEA. This CDR3 region has 16 residues. The ends lost 3 bases at V and 0 bases at J; junction bases unmatched: 10. The CDR3 region is CSVDSGTAETNYGYTF. The CDR3, as DNA: TGCAGCGTTGACTCCGGGACAGCGGAAACTAACTATGGCTACACCTTC.